The 13 T cell receptor beta chains below all came from one sample that was sequenced in a study of T cell responses to AZD1222 COVID-19 vaccine. Data came from immunoSEQ multiplex PCR; TCRdb stores just in-frame clones and leaves some out. Of about 190,000 clones in the sample, around 93% are singletons; the top ten hold 7.5% to 9.5%. Sequenced here: peripheral blood, sampled on day 0 of AZD1222 vaccination. The receptors here all came from an adult in good health.

J is TRBJ2-7 and V is TRBV6-5; D might be TRBD1 or TRBD2, each matching 6 bases. The V gene lost 0 bases and the J gene lost 1 base, with 10 bases spanning the gap. Germline V gene lookup returns CDR1 MNHEY and CDR2 SVGAGI. The CDR3 is 15 residues long. The DNA for the CDR3 is TGTGCCAGCAGTTACTCCGGGGGCAGGTCCTACGAGCAGTACTTC. Protein sequence: CASSYSGGRSYEQYF.

V gene TRBV27 combines with J gene TRBJ2-1; D is unclear. CDR3 size: 15 residues. Germline CDR1 and CDR2: MNHEY and SMNVEV (reference sequence). Trimming removed 3 bases from V and 4 bases from J, with 13 bases in between. CDR3 in DNA: TGTGCCAGCAGTTTTCAGCGCTCCACGTACAATGAGCAGTTCTTC. It codes for CASSFQRSTYNEQFF.

The chain uses TRBV9 and TRBJ1-3; D call uncertain. V lost 4 bases, J lost 0 bases, and 11 bases lay in between. CDR1 SGDLS and CDR2 YYNGEE come from the germline V gene. The CDR3 sequence is 15 residues long. The DNA of the CDR3 is TGTGCCAGCAGCCCACGACGGATCTCTGGAAACACCATATATTTT. This sequence encodes CASSPRRISGNTIYF.

The rearrangement joins TRBV4-2 to TRBJ1-5; D is unclear. Germline V gene lookup returns CDR1 LGHNA and CDR2 YNFKEQ. V lost 3 bases and J 4 bases, leaving 13 bases between the germline ends. CDR3 length: 15 amino acids. CDR3 sequence: CASSQGGVWNQPQHF. The CDR3 DNA is TGTGCCAGCAGCCAGGGCGGAGTTTGGAATCAGCCCCAGCATTTT.

This chain connects TRBV5-6 to TRBJ1-5, with 9 positions matching TRBD1. V gave up 1 base and J gave up 4 bases; unmatched junction bases: 6. This CDR3 is built from 16 residues. CDR1 and CDR2 from the germline V gene are SGHDT and YYEEEE. This CDR3 is CASSLFAGQGNQPQHF. The CDR3 region has the DNA TGTGCCAGCAGCTTGTTTGCCGGACAGGGGAATCAGCCCCAGCATTTT.

The V and J genes are TRBV19 and TRBJ2-1; D may correspond to TRBD1 or TRBD2 (5 bases each). The CDR3 is 13 residues long. Trimming shortened V by 5 bases and J by 12 bases, and 17 bases separated the two germline ends. The V gene's germline CDR1 is LNHDA and CDR2 SQIVND (reference sequence). The CDR3 sequence: CASSSLRDPGQFF. CDR3 nucleotides: TGTGCCAGTAGTTCACTCCGGGACCCAGGGCAGTTCTTC.

J is TRBJ1-5 and V is TRBV7-2; tentatively, D is TRBD1 (5 bases). CDR3 length: 13 residues. V was cut by 2 bases and J by 7 bases, with 9 bases left in between. Per the germline V gene, CDR1 is SGHTA and CDR2 is FQGNSA. The CDR3 protein is CASSLRQGQPQHF. The CDR3, as DNA: TGTGCCAGCAGCTTACGTCAGGGACAGCCCCAGCATTTT.

This chain uses TRBV18 with TRBJ1-3; 8 bases map to TRBD1. Germline CDR1 is KGHSH and CDR2 is LQKENI. CDR3 length equals 15 residues. The J segment lost 2 bases and the V segment lost 3 bases, leaving 3 bases of the junction unmatched. CDR3 amino acids: CASSPDRVAGNTIYF. The CDR3 nucleotides are TGTGCCAGCTCACCGGACAGGGTGGCTGGAAACACCATATATTTT.

The chain carries TRBV28 and TRBJ2-2; D possibly matches TRBD1 or TRBD2 (5 bases each). The CDR3 spans 16 residues. Trimming pared 6 bases from V and 1 base from J, leaving 15 bases between. Looked up from germline, CDR1 is MDHEN and CDR2 is SYDVKM. This CDR3 is CASSLSGAENTGELFF. The CDR3 DNA reads TGTGCCAGCAGCCTTTCCGGGGCGGAGAACACCGGGGAGCTGTTTTTT.

A single count supports this clone. The chain has TRBV11-3 and TRBJ1-5, with TRBD1 matching over 7 bases. J gave up 4 bases and V 5 bases, and 8 bases lay outside the gene matches. CDR1 SGHNT and CDR2 YENEEA come from the germline V gene. The CDR3 loop spans 15 amino acids. As DNA, the CDR3 is TGTGCCAGCAGCCTCGGACAGGTTGGGAATCAGCCCCAGCATTTT. It specifies CASSLGQVGNQPQHF.

The chain combines TRBV3-1 (or the pseudogene TRBV3-2) with TRBJ2-7; D ambiguous. Germline V gene lookup returns CDR1 LGHDT and CDR2 YNNKEL (reference sequence). The CDR3 extends over 14 amino acids. The ends were cut back, 1 base at V and 6 bases at J, with 13 bases in the middle. CDR3 in amino acids: CASSQVDAGSEQYF. CDR3 bases: TGTGCCAGCAGCCAAGTGGATGCAGGCTCCGAGCAGTACTTC.

The chain employs TRBV24-1 and TRBJ1-1, with D perhaps matching TRBD1 (5 bases). V lost 6 bases and J 6 bases, leaving 16 bases between the germline ends. CDR1 is KGHDR, CDR2 SFDVKD, per germline. The CDR3 is 14 residues long. The CDR3 spells CATSSGRAGAEAFF. CDR3 DNA: TGTGCCACCAGTAGTGGCAGGGCGGGCGCTGAAGCTTTCTTT.

The chain couples TRBV27 to TRBJ2-7, with 8 nucleotides matching TRBD2. The length of the CDR3 is 16 residues. The trim removed 0 bases at V and 3 bases at J, leaving 7 bases unmatched. CDR1 is MNHEY, CDR2 SMNVEV, per germline (reference sequence). The CDR3 DNA follows: TGTGCCAGCAGTTTATCCGCGAGTCTAGCGGGCTACGAGCAGTACTTC. Translated: CASSLSASLAGYEQYF.